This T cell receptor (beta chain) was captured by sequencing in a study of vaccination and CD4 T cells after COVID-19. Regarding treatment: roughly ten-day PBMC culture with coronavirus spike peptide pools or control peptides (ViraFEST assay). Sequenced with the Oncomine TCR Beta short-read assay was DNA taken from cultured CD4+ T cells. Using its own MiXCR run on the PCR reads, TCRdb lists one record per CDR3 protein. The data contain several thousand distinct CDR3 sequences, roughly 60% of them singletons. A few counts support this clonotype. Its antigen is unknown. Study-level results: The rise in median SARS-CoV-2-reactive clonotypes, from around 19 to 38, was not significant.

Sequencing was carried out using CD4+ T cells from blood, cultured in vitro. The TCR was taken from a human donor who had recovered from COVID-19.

This CDR3 is CATSRAGGINEQFF. In DNA, the CDR3 is TGTGCCACCAGCAGAGCTGGAGGGATTAATGAGCAGTTCTTC. This chain links TRBV15 with TRBJ2-1, with D tentatively TRBD2 (6 bases). V dropped 1 base and J dropped 7 bases, with 11 bases sitting between them. The CDR3 is 14 amino acids. Germline V gene data show CDR1 as LNHNV and CDR2 as YYDKDF (reference sequence).